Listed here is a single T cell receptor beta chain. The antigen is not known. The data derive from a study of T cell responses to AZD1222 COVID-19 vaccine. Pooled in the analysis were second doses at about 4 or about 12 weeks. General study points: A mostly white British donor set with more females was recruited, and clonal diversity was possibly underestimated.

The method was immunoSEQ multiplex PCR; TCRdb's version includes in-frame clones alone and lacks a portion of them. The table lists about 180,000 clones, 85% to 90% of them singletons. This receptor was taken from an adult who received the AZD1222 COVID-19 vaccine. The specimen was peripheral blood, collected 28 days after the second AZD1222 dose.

The CDR3 here is CASSQGLGSGNTIYF. Written as DNA, the CDR3 is TGTGCCAGCAGCCAAGGGCTAGGGTCCGGAAACACCATATATTTT. This chain connects TRBV3-1 (or the pseudogene TRBV3-2) to TRBJ1-3, with D unclear. There are 15 residues in the CDR3. V lost 1 base, J lost 4 bases, and 11 bases lay in between. Germline-derived CDR1 and CDR2 are LGHDT and YNNKEL (reference sequence).